This T cell receptor beta chain emerged from a study of identical twins. Trimming stripped 5 bases from V and 7 bases from J, with 12 bases between. The CDR3 has 13 residues. Per germline, CDR1 MNHNS and CDR2 SASEGT. TCRdb re-derived calls from the 5' RACE reads in MiXCR, one entry per CDR3 protein. The table shows hundreds of thousands of distinct CDR3 sequences, with around 20% occurring only once. This clonotype was picked up a small number of times. The same data also went into a second study, on yellow fever vaccine responses in identical twins.

This TCR came from a woman younger than 30 in good health. V and J are TRBV6-1 and TRBJ1-5, with D possibly matching TRBD1 (5 bases). Sequences were obtained from CD4+ T cells sorted from blood. This CDR3 is CASSISPGQPQHF. The CDR3 DNA reads TGTGCCAGCAGTATTTCTCCAGGGCAGCCCCAGCATTTT.